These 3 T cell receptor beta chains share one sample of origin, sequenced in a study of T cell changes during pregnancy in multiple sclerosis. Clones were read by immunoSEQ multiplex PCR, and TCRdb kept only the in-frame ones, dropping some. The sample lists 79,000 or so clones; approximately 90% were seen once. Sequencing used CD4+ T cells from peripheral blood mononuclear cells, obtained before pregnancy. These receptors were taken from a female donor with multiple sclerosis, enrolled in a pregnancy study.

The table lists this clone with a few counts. For the CDR3, the DNA is TGTGCCAGCAGCTTGGAAATAGGGGAAAACATTCAGTACTTC. Protein sequence: CASSLEIGENIQYF. The chain combines TRBV5-4 with TRBJ2-4, with a possible D match to TRBD1 (5 bases). The V gene's germline CDR1 is SGHNT and CDR2 YYREEE (reference sequence). Between the trimmed V and J ends, which lost 0 bases and 5 bases, there was a span of 9 bases. The CDR3 consists of 14 residues.

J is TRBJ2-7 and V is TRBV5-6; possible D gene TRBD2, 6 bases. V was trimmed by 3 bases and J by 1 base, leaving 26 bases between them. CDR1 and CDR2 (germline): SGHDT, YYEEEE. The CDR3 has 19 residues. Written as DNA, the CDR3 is TGTGCCAGCAGCTCGATAGTACGGCGGGGCCCCCGTCAGTCCTACGAGCAGTACTTC. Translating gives CASSSIVRRGPRQSYEQYF. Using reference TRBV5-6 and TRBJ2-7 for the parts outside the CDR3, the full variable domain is DAGVTQSPTHLIKTRGQQVTLRCSPKSGHDTVSWYQQALGQGPQFIFQYYEEEERQRGNFPDRFSGHQFPNYSSELNVNALLLGDSALYLCASSSIVRRGPRQSYEQYFGPGTRLTVT.

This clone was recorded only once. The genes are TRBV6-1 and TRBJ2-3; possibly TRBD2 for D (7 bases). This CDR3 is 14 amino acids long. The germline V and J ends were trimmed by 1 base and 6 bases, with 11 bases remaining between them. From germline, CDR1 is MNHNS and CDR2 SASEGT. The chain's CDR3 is CASSEGGGRDTQYF. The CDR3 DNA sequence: TGTGCCAGCAGTGAAGGCGGGGGCCGGGATACGCAGTATTTT.